This entry lists 3 T cell receptor beta chains sequenced from one sample in a study of OX40 agonist ivuxolimab in advanced cancers. Profiling relied on immunoSEQ multiplex PCR, and the TCRdb table lists in-frame clones only, not all of them. The table has 70,000 to 90,000 clones, approximately 80% seen once. The material sequenced was CD4+ or CD8+ T cells sorted from blood, taken in a trial of the OX40 agonist ivuxolimab. The receptors stem from an adult with an advanced solid tumor such as melanoma, head and neck, liver or kidney cancer.

The rearrangement links TRBV7-8 to TRBJ1-6; 10 positions agree with TRBD1. Losses at the gene ends were 0 bases for V and 0 bases for J; bases not matched to a gene: 8. CDR3 size: 20 residues. Germline V gene data show CDR1 as SGHVS and CDR2 as FQNEAQ. CDR3 sequence: CASSLALWDRGGSYNSPLHF. For the CDR3, the DNA is TGTGCCAGCAGCTTAGCACTTTGGGACAGGGGTGGCTCCTATAATTCACCCCTCCACTTT.

The genes are TRBV7-3 and TRBJ1-1; maybe TRBD1 (6 bases). The CDR3 loop spans 13 amino acids. Trimming removed 3 bases at V and 4 bases at J, with 9 bases between. CDR1 is SGHTA, CDR2 FQGTGA, per germline. CDR3 protein: CASSLTGPTEAFF. CDR3 in DNA: TGTGCCAGCAGCTTGACAGGACCCACTGAAGCTTTCTTT.

This chain's CDR3 is CAISESMGQGAEYF. The DNA of the CDR3 is TGTGCCATCAGTGAGTCGATGGGACAGGGGGCTGAGTACTTC. V is TRBV10-3 and J is TRBJ2-7, with 12 bases identical to TRBD1. Germline lookup yields CDR1 ENHRY and CDR2 SYGVKD. This CDR3 comprises 14 residues. Trimming removed 0 bases from V and 11 bases from J; junction bases left unmatched: 5.